Presented here are 32 T cell receptor beta chains from one specimen sequenced in a study of cytomegalovirus exposure and HLA in healthy donors. The method was immunoSEQ multiplex PCR; TCRdb's version includes in-frame clones alone and lacks a portion of them. The data contain roughly 200,000 clones, around nine tenths of them singletons. Sequencing used PBMCs. The receptors derive from a man aged 25 to 40 in good health and CMV-seropositive.

This rearrangement joins TRBV9 to TRBJ2-1; D unresolved. V shed 4 bases and J shed 5 bases, with 7 bases lying between them. CDR3 size: 12 residues. Per the germline V gene, CDR1 is SGDLS and CDR2 is YYNGEE. The CDR3 spells CASSSSDNEQFF. CDR3 bases: TGTGCCAGCAGCTCAAGCGACAATGAGCAGTTCTTC.

The CDR3 here is CASSPGTGANVLTF. The CDR3 DNA follows: TGTGCCAGCTCACCAGGGACTGGGGCCAACGTCCTGACTTTC. J is TRBJ2-6 and V is TRBV18; D is uncertain. Germline CDR1 reads KGHSH; CDR2 reads LQKENI. The V gene lost 2 bases and the J gene lost 2 bases, with 4 bases spanning the gap. The CDR3 covers 14 residues.

The J gene is TRBJ2-2, the V gene TRBV5-1, with TRBD2 as a possible D gene (5 bases). V was trimmed by 1 base and J by 7 bases, leaving 11 bases between them. This CDR3 spans 14 amino acids. The V gene's germline CDR1 is SGHRS and CDR2 YFSETQ. CDR3 bases: TGCGCCAGCAGCTTGAGTGAGGCGGGCGGGGAGCTGTTTTTT. It encodes CASSLSEAGGELFF.

The chain links TRBV18 to TRBJ2-3; 9 bases fit TRBD1. The CDR3 contains 14 residues. CDR1 and CDR2 (germline): KGHSH, LQKENI. Germline trimming cut 2 bases from V and 6 bases from J; bases unmatched to any gene: 3. The CDR3 here is CASSPGTGLDTQYF. Here the CDR3 DNA reads TGTGCCAGCTCACCAGGGACAGGGCTGGATACGCAGTATTTT.

The rearrangement links TRBV21-1 to TRBJ2-3; TRBD2 reflects the table's D call only, with no check against the DNA. TRBV21-1 is a pseudogene segment. The CDR3 spans 18 residues. The CDR3 protein is CASSKNPEAEGSTDTQYF. CDR3 DNA: TGTGCCAGCAGCAAAAACCCTGAGGCGGAGGGAAGCACAGATACGCAGTATTTT.

The gene calls are TRBV10-1 and TRBJ2-3, with 7 bases lining up with TRBD2. V lost 6 bases, J lost 3 bases, and 6 bases stayed unmatched. The germline V gene encodes CDR1 WNHNN and CDR2 SYGVQD (reference sequence). The CDR3 totals 14 residues. CDR3 DNA sequence: TGCGCCAGCAGCCGCGGGAGCACGACAGATACGCAGTATTTT. Translation gives CASSRGSTTDTQYF.

V and J are TRBV5-6 and TRBJ2-7; D is undetermined. The ends were cut back, 1 base at V and 7 bases at J, with 6 bases in the middle. Germline CDR1 is SGHDT and CDR2 is YYEEEE. The CDR3 is 11 amino acids. DNA for the CDR3: TGTGCCAGCAGCTTGACCACTGAGCAGTACTTC. It translates to CASSLTTEQYF.

The chain combines TRBV4-1 with TRBJ1-2, with 7 positions matching TRBD1. There are 16 residues in the CDR3. CDR1 MGHRA and CDR2 YSYEKL come from the germline V gene. V shed 0 bases and J 7 bases; nucleotides not matched to a gene: 11. CDR3 coding DNA: TGCGCCAGCAGCCAAGAAGGTACAGGGGTCCGACTTGGCTACACCTTC. This translates into CASSQEGTGVRLGYTF.

This chain's CDR3 is CASSNGLTHTYNEQFF. CDR3 nucleotides: TGTGCCAGTAGTAACGGACTCACGCATACCTACAATGAGCAGTTCTTC. The J gene is TRBJ2-1, the V gene TRBV19; D perhaps matches TRBD2 (5 bases). Germline values: CDR1 LNHDA, CDR2 SQIVND (reference sequence). The CDR3 covers 16 residues. Trimming left V 4 bases short and J 2 bases short, with 15 bases between.

This clone was seen only once. The genes are TRBV5-1 and TRBJ2-7, with D maybe TRBD2 (6 bases). Between the trimmed V and J ends, which lost 7 bases and 3 bases, there was a span of 14 bases. The CDR3 runs to 13 residues. Germline assignment: CDR1 SGHRS and CDR2 YFSETQ. Here the CDR3 DNA reads TGCGCCAGCTACCGGGAGAATAGCTACGAGCAGTACTTC. It is translated as CASYRENSYEQYF.

The chain joins TRBV5-1 to TRBJ2-7; 7 bases are shared with TRBD1. This CDR3 region has 16 residues. CDR1 and CDR2 from the germline V gene are SGHRS and YFSETQ. Trimming removed 3 bases from V and 5 bases from J; junction bases left unmatched: 14. The CDR3 here is CASSSRSQGSMNEQYF. The CDR3, as DNA: TGCGCCAGCAGCTCAAGATCACAGGGGAGTATGAACGAGCAGTACTTC.

In nucleotides, the CDR3 is TGTGCCAGCACCGACAGATCCTACAATGAGCAGTTCTTC. It yields the protein CASTDRSYNEQFF. This chain uses TRBV27 with TRBJ2-1; the D gene is possibly TRBD1 (5 bases). The length of the CDR3 is 13 residues. Trimming removed 7 bases from V and 1 base from J, with 8 bases in between. Germline V gene data show CDR1 as MNHEY and CDR2 as SMNVEV (reference sequence).

The CDR3, as DNA: TGTGCCAGCAGTGGGGGCTATAGCAATCAGCCCCAGCATTTT. Residues: CASSGGYSNQPQHF. The genes are TRBV6-1 and TRBJ1-5, with D perhaps matching TRBD1 (5 bases). This CDR3 has 14 residues. The V gene lost 4 bases and the J gene lost 0 bases, with 7 bases spanning the gap. Germline loops: CDR1 MNHNS, CDR2 SASEGT.

The genes are TRBV7-3 and TRBJ2-1, with 9 bases lining up with TRBD2. V gave up 2 bases and J gave up 4 bases; unmatched junction bases: 6. Germline V gene lookup returns CDR1 SGHTA and CDR2 FQGTGA. The length of the CDR3 is 16 residues. CDR3 nucleotide sequence: TGTGCCAGCAGCTTAGTGGCGGGAGGGATGTACAATGAGCAGTTCTTC. It codes for CASSLVAGGMYNEQFF.

The rearrangement links TRBV27 to TRBJ1-2; D may be TRBD1 (6 bases). This CDR3 contains 15 residues. V was clipped by 3 bases and J by 5 bases, with 16 bases between them. CDR1 is MNHEY, CDR2 SMNVEV, per germline (reference sequence). CDR3 DNA sequence: TGTGCCAGCAGTTTCGCCGACCCCAGGGGATATGGCTACACCTTC. This gives the protein CASSFADPRGYGYTF.

The chain has TRBV29-1 and TRBJ2-3; TRBD2 matches at 10 bases. The CDR3 contains 14 residues. Germline V gene data show CDR1 as SQVTM and CDR2 as ANQGSEA. V shed 5 bases, J shed 5 bases, and the junction held 7 bases outside the gene matches. CDR3 amino acids: CSVPSSGSLDTQYF. The CDR3 DNA is TGCAGCGTTCCCTCTAGCGGGAGCTTAGATACGCAGTATTTT.

This chain connects TRBV7-6 to TRBJ2-6, with 8 bases that match TRBD2. Unmatched junction bases numbered 6, after V lost 5 bases and J lost 0 bases. The CDR3 runs 17 residues. CDR1 and CDR2 (germline): SGHVS, FNYEAQ. The CDR3, as DNA: TGTGCCAGCAGCCGACTAGCGACCCCCTCTGGGGCCAACGTCCTGACTTTC. It translates to CASSRLATPSGANVLTF.

The chain has TRBV28 and TRBJ2-7, with D perhaps TRBD2 (5 bases). The CDR3 totals 13 residues. The V gene lost 6 bases and the J gene lost 6 bases, with 15 bases spanning the gap. Germline CDR1 and CDR2: MDHEN and SYDVKM. In DNA, the CDR3 is TGTGCCAGCAGCCGTGGACTCCAACCCGAGCAGTACTTC. This encodes CASSRGLQPEQYF. Filled out from reference TRBV28 and TRBJ2-7, the complete variable domain reads DVKVTQSSRYLVKRTGEKVFLECVQDMDHENMFWYRQDPGLGLRLIYFSYDVKMKEKGDIPEGYSVSREKKERFSLILESASTNQTSMYLCASSRGLQPEQYFGPGTRLTVT.

The rearrangement uses TRBV27 and TRBJ2-7, with D possibly being TRBD1 (6 bases). The CDR3 spans 15 residues. V lost 1 base and J 1 base, leaving 11 bases between the germline ends. The germline V gene has CDR1 MNHEY and CDR2 SMNVEV (reference sequence). The CDR3 nucleotides read TGTGCCAGCAGTTTATTGGGGGCTCAATCCTACGAGCAGTACTTC. This gives the protein CASSLLGAQSYEQYF.

The chain links TRBV30 to TRBJ1-5; 11 bases line up with TRBD1. V dropped 4 bases and J dropped 4; count of bases not matched to a gene: 6. The CDR3 sequence is 15 residues long. CDR1 GTSNPN and CDR2 SVGIG come from the germline V gene (reference sequence). The CDR3 loop is CAWTRDRGINQPQHF. The CDR3 nucleotides are TGTGCCTGGACCCGGGACAGGGGGATAAATCAGCCCCAGCATTTT. Complete variable domain (other parts from reference TRBV30 and TRBJ1-5): SQTIHQWPATLVQPVGSPLSLECTVEGTSNPNLYWYRQAAGRGLQLLFYSVGIGQISSEVPQNLSASRPQDRQFILSSKKLLLSDSGFYLCAWTRDRGINQPQHFGDGTRLSIL.

J is TRBJ1-5 and V is TRBV6-6, with a weak D call TRBD1 (6 bases). Germline values: CDR1 MNHNY, CDR2 SVGAGI (reference sequence). CDR3 length: 13 residues. V lost 6 bases to trimming and J lost 11 bases, with 17 bases between them. CDR3 nucleotides: TGTGCCAGCAGCCTACAGCGGGGGGCGGCCCAGCATTTT. Amino acid sequence: CASSLQRGAAQHF.

The chain links TRBV7-3 to TRBJ1-2; the D is unclear. The CDR3 has 14 residues. Germline CDR1 SGHTA, CDR2 FQGTGA. V was clipped by 4 bases and J by 4 bases, with 13 bases between them. The CDR3 nucleotides are TGTGCCAGCAGCTCTACCGGGAACCTCTATGGCTACACCTTC. The encoded protein is CASSSTGNLYGYTF.

The chain recombines TRBV19 with TRBJ2-3; 8 bases map to TRBD1. Trimming at V came to 5 bases and at J to 2 bases, leaving 9 bases not matched to a gene. CDR1 is LNHDA, CDR2 SQIVND, per germline (reference sequence). The CDR3 covers 16 residues. For the CDR3, the DNA is TGTGCCAGTAGTGGAGCTCGGACAGGGATCACAGATACGCAGTATTTT. It yields the protein CASSGARTGITDTQYF.

The rearrangement uses TRBV4-1 and TRBJ2-1, with D maybe TRBD2 (6 bases). The germline V and J ends were trimmed by 2 bases and 5 bases, with 13 bases remaining between them. The CDR3 extends over 15 amino acids. Germline loops: CDR1 MGHRA, CDR2 YSYEKL. The CDR3 bases are TGCGCCAGCAGCCAAACAAGCGGGCCACACAATGAGCAGTTCTTC. Protein product: CASSQTSGPHNEQFF.

The chain joins TRBV27 to TRBJ1-1; D is perhaps TRBD1 (5 bases). V lost 5 bases to trimming and J lost 3 bases, with 7 bases between them. The CDR3 consists of 12 residues. Germline V CDR1 and CDR2: MNHEY, SMNVEV (reference sequence). CDR3 protein: CASSTGYTEAFF. CDR3 DNA: TGTGCCAGCAGTACAGGCTACACTGAAGCTTTCTTT.

The genes are TRBV2 and TRBJ1-1; D is uncertain. Trimming removed 3 bases at V and 1 base at J, with 6 bases between. This CDR3 is built from 13 residues. Germline CDR1 is SNHLY and CDR2 is FYNNEI. CDR3 in amino acids: CASSEYPNTEAFF. In nucleotides, the CDR3 is TGTGCCAGCAGTGAGTACCCGAACACTGAAGCTTTCTTT. The variable domain in full, with the rest retrieved from reference TRBV2 and TRBJ1-1, is EPEVTQTPSHQVTQMGQEVILRCVPISNHLYFYWYRQILGQKVEFLVSFYNNEISEKSEIFDDQFSVERPDGSNFTLKIRSTKLEDSAMYFCASSEYPNTEAFFGQGTRLTVV.

This chain joins TRBV30 and TRBJ2-5, with a possible D match to TRBD1 (6 bases). CDR1 and CDR2 (germline): GTSNPN, SVGIG (reference sequence). Between the trimmed V and J ends, which lost 7 bases and 4 bases, there was a span of 13 bases. This CDR3 has 12 amino acids. CDR3 residues: CASWVGGETQYF. The DNA of the CDR3 is TGTGCCTCGTGGGTAGGGGGAGAGACCCAGTACTTC.

The V call is TRBV27, the J call TRBJ2-3, with D perhaps TRBD2 (7 bases). The germline CDR1 and CDR2 sequences are MNHEY and SMNVEV (reference sequence). Trimming shortened V by 2 bases and J by 6 bases, and 15 bases separated the two germline ends. The CDR3 loop spans 15 amino acids. The CDR3: CASSLPGGARDTQYF. The CDR3 bases are TGTGCCAGCAGTTTACCGGGGGGCGCACGGGATACGCAGTATTTT.

This chain connects TRBV27 to TRBJ2-1, with 10 positions matching TRBD1. CDR3 length: 13 amino acids. Germline CDR1 and CDR2: MNHEY and SMNVEV (reference sequence). J lost 7 bases, V lost 7 bases, and 4 bases had no gene match. CDR3 nucleotides: TGTGCCAGCAAGGACAGGGGGTGGAATGAGCAGTTCTTC. Its protein product is CASKDRGWNEQFF.

V and J are TRBV12-5 and TRBJ1-1, with no clear D. Deletions cut 3 bases from V and 7 bases from J, with 9 bases between. The germline V gene has CDR1 LGHNT and CDR2 FRNRAP. CDR3 length: 12 residues. The CDR3 region is CASGLEQSEAFF. The CDR3, as DNA: TGTGCTAGTGGTTTAGAACAAAGTGAAGCTTTCTTT.

The chain uses TRBV9 and TRBJ2-5; tentatively, D is TRBD1 or TRBD2 (7 bases each). This CDR3 comprises 18 residues. Trimming took 0 bases from V and 4 from J, leaving 22 bases between them. The V gene's germline CDR1 is SGDLS and CDR2 YYNGEE. The CDR3 nucleotides read TGTGCCAGCAGCGTAGGGGTGGTACCAGGGGGGAGGGGAGAGACCCAGTACTTC. This encodes CASSVGVVPGGRGETQYF.

J is TRBJ1-5 and V is TRBV9; D unresolved. Germline V gene sequence: CDR1 SGDLS, CDR2 YYNGEE. Trimming cost V 4 bases and J 3 bases, with 8 bases left between them. The CDR3 totals 13 residues. CDR3 residues: CASSSRPNQPQHF. CDR3 sequence (DNA): TGTGCCAGCAGCTCGAGACCCAATCAGCCCCAGCATTTT.